These T cell receptor beta chains were read from a single sample in a study of Graves' ophthalmopathy and Graves' hyperthyroidism. TCRdb passed the multiplex PCR reads through MiXCR, listing each CDR3 protein once. The data hold hundreds of thousands of distinct CDR3 sequences, with roughly 41% observed a single time. The sample taken for sequencing was peripheral blood. Every receptor here comes from an adult man with Graves' ophthalmopathy. Each CDR3 is given with its conserved first and last residue. Each record gives: D gene, J gene, clone size, V gene, CDR3 protein, CDR3 DNA. The D gene is left open where the match is weak. Where a row states a size, it is once, few, many or the class of an expanded clone; other rows omit it.

- | TRBJ1-2 | many | TRBV7-6 | CASSLDATNYGYTF | TGTGCCAGCAGCTTAGATGCTACTAACTATGGCTACACCTTC
- | TRBJ1-3 | many | TRBV29-1 | CSVGGWDGNTIYF | TGCAGCGTTGGCGGCTGGGATGGAAACACCATATATTTT
- | TRBJ2-6 | - | TRBV7-2 | CASRSRPGAGGANVLTF | TGTGCCAGCCGGTCCCGCCCGGGGGCGGGAGGGGCCAACGTCCTGACTTTC
TRBD1 | TRBJ1-5 | - | TRBV4-1 | CASSQGQGASQPQHF | TGCGCCAGCAGCCAAGGACAGGGGGCAAGTCAGCCCCAGCATTTT
- | TRBJ1-1 | - | TRBV19 | CASSTGIRSEAFF | TGTGCCAGTAGTACAGGGATCCGAAGTGAAGCTTTCTTT
- | TRBJ1-6 | few | TRBV20-1 | CSARDGKGDMNNSPLHF | TGCAGTGCTAGAGACGGTAAAGGGGATATGAATAATTCACCCCTCCACTTT
TRBD2 | TRBJ2-7 | few | TRBV7-9 | CASSPSGSAAYEQYF | TGTGCCAGCAGCCCCAGCGGGAGTGCCGCCTACGAGCAGTACTTC
- | TRBJ1-1 | - | TRBV25-1 | CASGGVRGAFQANTEAFF | TGTGCTAGCGGGGGGGTTAGGGGTGCCTTTCAGGCTAACACTGAAGCTTTCTTT
- | TRBJ1-1 | many | TRBV10-3 | CAISANDRLNTEAFF | TGTGCCATCAGTGCTAACGACAGGCTGAACACTGAAGCTTTCTTT
- | TRBJ1-5 | - | TRBV25-1 | CASSKPGLRNQPQHF | TGTGCCAGCAGTAAACCGGGACTGAGGAATCAGCCCCAGCATTTT
TRBD2 | TRBJ2-6 | - | TRBV9 | CASSVLAGLSSGANVLTF | TGTGCCAGCAGCGTGCTAGCGGGATTAAGCTCTGGGGCCAACGTCCTGACTTTC
- | TRBJ1-1 | - | TRBV9 | CASSGGVEVNTEAFF | TGTGCCAGCAGCGGAGGCGTGGAGGTGAACACTGAAGCTTTCTTT
TRBD2 | TRBJ2-5 | few | TRBV7-9 | CASSRTSGARLQETQYF | TGTGCCAGCAGTCGGACTAGCGGGGCTAGACTTCAAGAGACCCAGTACTTC
TRBD2 | TRBJ2-5 | many | TRBV19 | CATGVSAGVVETQYF | TGTGCCACGGGGGTTTCAGCGGGAGTCGTGGAGACCCAGTACTTC
TRBD2 | TRBJ2-7 | few | TRBV7-8 | CASSPPAGVGDEQYF | TGTGCCAGCAGCCCGCCCGCGGGAGTTGGGGACGAGCAGTACTTC
- | TRBJ1-5 | many | TRBV24-1 | CATSTELSNQPQHF | TGTGCCACCAGTACAGAGTTGAGCAATCAGCCCCAGCATTTT
- | TRBJ1-1 | few | TRBV19 | CASSMGPVNTEAFF | TGTGCCAGTAGTATGGGGCCGGTTAACACTGAAGCTTTCTTT
- | TRBJ1-3 | - | TRBV14 | CASSQEMARWTGNTIYF | TGTGCCAGCAGCCAAGAAATGGCAAGGTGGACTGGAAACACCATATATTTT
TRBD1 | TRBJ1-4 | many | TRBV20-1 | CSARHRGPEKLFF | TGCAGTGCACGCCACAGGGGTCCTGAAAAACTGTTTTTT
- | TRBJ2-5 | many | TRBV2 | CASSGVRTQYF | TGTGCCAGCAGTGGGGTGCGAACCCAGTACTTC
- | TRBJ2-5 | many | TRBV10-3 | CAISETEETQYF | TGTGCCATCAGTGAGACGGAAGAGACCCAGTACTTC
- | TRBJ1-2 | many | TRBV29-1 | CSVRQRYGYTF | TGCAGCGTCAGACAGCGCTATGGCTACACCTTC
- | TRBJ1-2 | - | TRBV20-1 | CSARDIGAGYGYTF | TGCAGTGCTAGAGATATTGGGGCAGGCTATGGCTACACCTTC
- | TRBJ1-1 | many | TRBV29-1 | CSVVRTAEAFF | TGCAGCGTTGTTAGGACAGCTGAAGCTTTCTTT
- | TRBJ2-7 | - | TRBV7-2 | CASSQDWRAHGEQYF | TGCGCCAGCAGCCAAGATTGGAGGGCACACGGGGAGCAGTACTTC
- | TRBJ1-1 | few | TRBV11-3 | CASSGNRGTEAFF | TGTGCCAGCAGCGGGAATAGGGGGACTGAAGCTTTCTTT
- | TRBJ1-6 | few | TRBV14 | CASSRESNSPLHF | TGTGCCAGCAGCCGCGAGTCTAATTCACCCCTCCACTTT
TRBD1 | TRBJ2-7 | few | TRBV7-6 | CASSSSRQGEQYF | TGTGCCAGCAGTTCCAGTCGACAGGGCGAGCAGTACTTC
- | TRBJ1-5 | - | TRBV5-1 | CASSHGFSNQPQHF | TGTGCCAGCAGTCACGGGTTTAGCAATCAGCCCCAGCATTTT
- | TRBJ1-2 | many | TRBV2 | CASSVGGMDGYTF | TGTGCCAGCAGTGTCGGGGGGATGGATGGCTACACCTTC
TRBD2 | TRBJ2-5 | - | TRBV29-1 | CSASAIAGVETQYF | TGCAGCGCCTCCGCGATAGCGGGGGTGGAGACCCAGTACTTC
- | TRBJ1-1 | - | TRBV20-1 | CSAPEAARGMNTEAFF | TGCAGTGCTCCAGAGGCGGCTCGCGGCATGAACACTGAAGCTTTCTTT
- | TRBJ1-5 | many | TRBV5-5 | CASSLEGQGMQPQHF | TGTGCCAGCAGCTTGGAGGGGCAGGGTATGCAGCCCCAGCATTTT
- | TRBJ1-2 | - | TRBV2 | CASSELRGYTF | TGTGCCAGCAGTGAACTCAGAGGCTACACCTTC
TRBD1 | TRBJ1-5 | many | TRBV24-1 | CASRTGYSNQPQHF | TGTGCCAGCAGGACAGGGTATAGCAATCAGCCCCAGCATTTT
- | TRBJ1-4 | many | TRBV29-1 | CSVEKDGWELFF | TGCAGCGTTGAAAAAGATGGATGGGAACTGTTTTTT
- | TRBJ1-1 | - | TRBV10-3 | CASSDSEVEITEAFF | TGTGCCAGCAGTGACTCGGAGGTCGAAATCACTGAAGCTTTCTTT
- | TRBJ1-1 | once | TRBV19 | CASSMRGPGTEAFF | TGTGCCAGTAGTATGAGAGGGCCGGGCACTGAAGCTTTCTTT
TRBD1 | TRBJ1-1 | few | TRBV7-9 | CASSPGQASNTEAFF | TGTGCCAGCAGCCCGGGACAGGCTTCGAACACTGAAGCTTTCTTT
- | TRBJ2-7 | - | TRBV7-2 | CASSLDSTTYEQYF | TGTGCCAGCAGCTTAGACTCCACGACCTACGAGCAGTACTTC
- | TRBJ2-5 | - | TRBV11-2 | CASSGNRRETQYF | TGTGCCAGCAGCGGTAACAGGAGAGAGACCCAGTACTTC
TRBD2 | TRBJ2-5 | - | TRBV2 | CASSEASGGARETQYF | TGTGCCAGCAGTGAAGCTAGCGGGGGGGCCCGGGAGACCCAGTACTTC